The 15 T cell receptor beta chains presented below share a single source sample, sequenced in a study of blood T cells in healthy people across ages. The second PCR ran roughly 6 to 11 cycles with a sample-barcoded 5' primer and J-beta primers. TCRdb ran MiXCR on the 5' RACE reads and lists one entry per CDR3 protein. This table holds around 1,800,000 distinct CDR3 sequences, approximately 40% found once. Sequenced: blood. The source of these receptors is a human donor in good health.

The chain couples TRBV20-1 to TRBJ1-1, with D possibly matching TRBD1 (5 bases). V dropped 5 bases and J dropped 3 bases, with 16 bases sitting between them. Germline-derived CDR1 and CDR2 are DFQATT and SNEGSKA (reference sequence). The CDR3 has 14 residues. This CDR3 is CSAPRGVWDTEAFF. CDR3 DNA: TGCAGTGCTCCAAGGGGTGTGTGGGACACTGAAGCTTTCTTT.

This sequence joins TRBV9 and TRBJ2-4; possible D gene TRBD2, 6 bases. With the DNA end fitting TRBJ2-7 better, the J assignment may be wrong. The CDR3 is 15 amino acids. Germline CDR1 is SGDLS and CDR2 is YYNGEE. The CDR3 nucleotides are TGTGCCAGCAGCGTAGATGGGGGGTCGGGAAGCGAGCAGTACTTC. Its protein product is CASSVDGGSGSEQYF.

This clonotype was seen more than once but under ten times. The chain uses TRBV6-4 and TRBJ2-3; 9 bases line up with TRBD2. The length of the CDR3 is 15 residues. Germline assignment: CDR1 MRHNA and CDR2 SNTAGT. Trimming cost V 6 bases and J 6 bases; bases outside gene matches: 10. The CDR3 region has the DNA TGTGCCAGCAGCTTCGGAGCGGGGGGATGGGATACGCAGTATTTT. Its translation: CASSFGAGGWDTQYF.

This clonotype was recorded only once. The conserved final phenylalanine or tryptophan is absent from the CDR3, which likely points to a read error. J is TRBJ2-7 and V is TRBV7-4; D is possibly TRBD1 or TRBD2 (5 bases each). V was pared by 3 bases and J by 5 bases, with 11 bases between. This CDR3 is built from 13 residues. CDR1 SGHVT and CDR2 SQSDAQ come from the germline V gene. The CDR3 loop reads CASSFKGRNEQYL. DNA for the CDR3: TGTGCCAGCAGCTTCAAGGGACGAAACGAGCAGTACCTC.

Only a few counts were recorded for this clonotype. V usage is TRBV25-1 and J usage is TRBJ2-1, with 7 bases lining up with TRBD1. The CDR3 is 18 residues long. Losses at the gene ends were 4 bases for V and 0 bases for J; bases not matched to a gene: 12. Germline lookup yields CDR1 MGHDK and CDR2 SYGVNS. As DNA, the CDR3 is TGTGCCAGCAGTGGGTCGTATTCTCAGGGGGTCTCCTACAATGAGCAGTTCTTC. Residues: CASSGSYSQGVSYNEQFF.

The chain employs TRBV4-3 and TRBJ1-1; D gene unclear. CDR1 LGHNA and CDR2 YSLEER come from the germline V gene. This CDR3 spans 16 amino acids. V dropped 1 base and J dropped 3 bases, with 15 bases sitting between them. CDR3 protein: CASSQVYDRLYTEAFF. The CDR3 DNA reads TGCGCCAGCAGCCAAGTATATGACCGGTTGTACACTGAAGCTTTCTTT.

This clonotype was observed a handful of times. The chain has TRBV9 and TRBJ2-5; possible D gene TRBD2, 5 bases. With 3 bases removed from V and 11 bases from J, the gap between germline ends came to 20 bases. Germline CDR1 SGDLS, CDR2 YYNGEE. This CDR3 spans 14 amino acids. This chain's CDR3 is CASSAYSDSAGQYF. CDR3 bases: TGTGCCAGCAGCGCGTACTCGGACTCTGCTGGGCAGTACTTC.

This clonotype was seen repeatedly, ten times or more. V usage is TRBV5-1 and J usage is TRBJ2-3, with D possibly TRBD2 on 5 matching bases. The ends were cut back, 5 bases at V and 5 bases at J, with 18 bases in the middle. The CDR3 has 15 residues. Germline CDR1 reads SGHRS; CDR2 reads YFSETQ. Here the CDR3 reads CASRKAGQSGDTQYF. In DNA, the CDR3 is TGCGCCAGCAGAAAGGCCGGGCAGAGCGGAGATACGCAGTATTTT.

The chain recombines TRBV6-2 or TRBV6-3 with TRBJ1-2, with 7 bases identical to TRBD1. There are 13 residues in the CDR3. Unmatched junction bases numbered 10, after V lost 7 bases and J lost 8 bases. Looked up from germline, CDR1 is MNHEY and CDR2 is SVGEGT. CDR3 amino acids: CASTDPGGSGYTF. CDR3 DNA sequence: TGTGCCAGCACCGACCCAGGGGGGAGCGGCTACACCTTC.

This clonotype has a count of ten or more. The rearrangement joins TRBV12-3 or TRBV12-4 to TRBJ1-2; TRBD1 agrees at 8 bases. This CDR3 region has 14 residues. V lost 6 bases and J lost 5; bases outside the gene matches: 8. CDR3 protein: CASRSLGTGYGYTF. CDR3 in DNA: TGTGCCAGCAGATCACTGGGGACAGGATATGGCTACACCTTC.

This clonotype was counted only a few times. The chain has TRBV28 and TRBJ2-6; no firm D call. The CDR3 consists of 17 residues. Germline loops: CDR1 MDHEN, CDR2 SYDVKM. Deletions cut 1 base from V and 0 bases from J, with 10 bases between. CDR3 sequence reads: CASSLFGANSGANVLTF. DNA of the CDR3: TGTGCCAGCAGTTTATTCGGAGCCAACTCTGGGGCCAACGTCCTGACTTTC.

V usage is TRBV5-6 and J usage is TRBJ2-1, with TRBD1 as a possible D gene (6 bases). V was pared by 3 bases and J by 6 bases, with 13 bases between. The CDR3 runs 14 residues. The germline CDR1 and CDR2 sequences are SGHDT and YYEEEE. The CDR3 loop reads CASSWPGAGNEQFF. DNA for the CDR3: TGTGCCAGCAGCTGGCCAGGGGCGGGCAATGAGCAGTTCTTC.

Only a few counts were recorded for this clonotype. The chain links TRBV12-3 or TRBV12-4 to TRBJ2-3; 8 nucleotides match TRBD1. The CDR3 is 15 amino acids. J gave up 1 base and V 4 bases, and 4 bases lay outside the gene matches. In nucleotides, the CDR3 is TGTGCCAGCAGTTACAAGACAGGGGGCACAGATACGCAGTATTTT. This encodes CASSYKTGGTDTQYF.

The V gene is TRBV25-1, the J gene TRBJ2-3; no firm D call. This CDR3 is 13 amino acids long. Germline V gives CDR1 MGHDK, CDR2 SYGVNS. The V end was cut by 3 bases, the J end by 1 base, with 5 bases between. The CDR3, as DNA: TGTGCCAGCAGTGATCTTGGCACAGATACGCAGTATTTT. It encodes CASSDLGTDTQYF.

A single count supports this clonotype. Given a much more abundant clone one base away, this may be a read error. The chain combines TRBV4-3 with TRBJ1-2; 9 bases agree with TRBD1. CDR1 is LGHNA, CDR2 YSLEER, per germline. The CDR3 extends over 16 amino acids. J lost 5 bases, V lost 4 bases, and 11 bases had no gene match. CDR3 sequence reads: CASSRDYGTGIYGYTF. CDR3 DNA: TGCGCCAGCAGCCGAGATTATGGGACAGGGATTTATGGCTACACCTTC.